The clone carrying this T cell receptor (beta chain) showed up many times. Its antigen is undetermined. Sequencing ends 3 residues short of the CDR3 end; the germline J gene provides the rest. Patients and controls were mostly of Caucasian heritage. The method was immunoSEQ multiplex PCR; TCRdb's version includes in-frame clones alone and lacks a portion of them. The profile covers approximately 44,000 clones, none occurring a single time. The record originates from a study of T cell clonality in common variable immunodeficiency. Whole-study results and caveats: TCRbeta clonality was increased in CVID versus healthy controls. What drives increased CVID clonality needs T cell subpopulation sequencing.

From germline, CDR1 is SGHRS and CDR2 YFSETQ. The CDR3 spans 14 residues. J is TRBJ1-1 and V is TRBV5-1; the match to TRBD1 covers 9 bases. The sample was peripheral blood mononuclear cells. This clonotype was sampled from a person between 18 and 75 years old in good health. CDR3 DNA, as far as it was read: TGCGCCAGCAGCCCACAGGGGGCAGGGTACGTG. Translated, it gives CASSPQGAGYV. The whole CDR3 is CASSPQGAGYVAFF.